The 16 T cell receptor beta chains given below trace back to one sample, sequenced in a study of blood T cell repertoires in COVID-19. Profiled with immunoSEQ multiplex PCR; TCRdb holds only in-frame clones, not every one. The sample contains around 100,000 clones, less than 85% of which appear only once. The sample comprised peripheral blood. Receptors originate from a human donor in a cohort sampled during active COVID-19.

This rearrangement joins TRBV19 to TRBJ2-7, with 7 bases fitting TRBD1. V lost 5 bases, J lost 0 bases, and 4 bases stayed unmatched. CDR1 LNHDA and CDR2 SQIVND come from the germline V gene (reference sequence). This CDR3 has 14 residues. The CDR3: CASSLPGGSYEQYF. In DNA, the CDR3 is TGTGCCAGTAGTCTCCCAGGGGGCTCCTACGAGCAGTACTTC.

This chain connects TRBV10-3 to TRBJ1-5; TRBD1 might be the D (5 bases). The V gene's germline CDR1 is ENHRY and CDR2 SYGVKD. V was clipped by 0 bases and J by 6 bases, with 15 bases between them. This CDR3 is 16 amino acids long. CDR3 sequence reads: CAISESQRGGSQPQHF. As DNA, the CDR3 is TGTGCCATCAGTGAGTCGCAGAGGGGAGGAAGTCAGCCCCAGCATTTT.

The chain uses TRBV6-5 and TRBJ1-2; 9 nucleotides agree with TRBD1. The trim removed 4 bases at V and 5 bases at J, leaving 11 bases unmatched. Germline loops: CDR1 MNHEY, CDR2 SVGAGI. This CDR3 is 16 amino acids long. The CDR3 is CASSLVLRDRVYGYTF. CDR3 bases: TGTGCCAGCAGTTTAGTCCTACGGGACAGGGTTTATGGCTACACCTTC.

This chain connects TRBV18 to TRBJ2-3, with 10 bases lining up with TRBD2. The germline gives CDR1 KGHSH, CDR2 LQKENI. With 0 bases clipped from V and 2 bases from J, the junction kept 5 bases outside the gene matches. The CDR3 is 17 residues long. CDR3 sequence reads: CASSPPSLAGVTDTQYF. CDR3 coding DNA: TGTGCCAGCTCACCACCCTCGCTAGCGGGGGTCACAGATACGCAGTATTTT.

CDR3 coding DNA: TGTGCCAGCAGCTTCGACAGGGCGTCAGGAAACACCATATATTTT. This sequence encodes CASSFDRASGNTIYF. The chain couples TRBV7-9 to TRBJ1-3, with 7 bases aligning to TRBD1. CDR3 length equals 15 residues. V lost 3 bases, J lost 4 bases, and 6 bases stayed unmatched. Per germline, CDR1 SEHNR and CDR2 FQNEAQ (reference sequence).

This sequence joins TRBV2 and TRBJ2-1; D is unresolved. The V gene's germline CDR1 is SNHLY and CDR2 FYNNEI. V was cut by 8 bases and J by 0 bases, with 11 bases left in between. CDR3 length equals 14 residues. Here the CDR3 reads CASAPRSSYNEQFF. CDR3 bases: TGTGCCAGCGCGCCCCGTAGCTCCTACAATGAGCAGTTCTTC. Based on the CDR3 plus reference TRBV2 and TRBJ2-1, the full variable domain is EPEVTQTPSHQVTQMGQEVILRCVPISNHLYFYWYRQILGQKVEFLVSFYNNEISEKSEIFDDQFSVERPDGSNFTLKIRSTKLEDSAMYFCASAPRSSYNEQFFGPGTRLTVL.

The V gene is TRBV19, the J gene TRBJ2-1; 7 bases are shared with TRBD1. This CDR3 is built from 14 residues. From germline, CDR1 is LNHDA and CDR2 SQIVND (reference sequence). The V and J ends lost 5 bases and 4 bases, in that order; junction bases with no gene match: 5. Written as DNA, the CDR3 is TGTGCCAGTAGTCGACAGGGACCTTACAATGAGCAGTTCTTC. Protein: CASSRQGPYNEQFF.

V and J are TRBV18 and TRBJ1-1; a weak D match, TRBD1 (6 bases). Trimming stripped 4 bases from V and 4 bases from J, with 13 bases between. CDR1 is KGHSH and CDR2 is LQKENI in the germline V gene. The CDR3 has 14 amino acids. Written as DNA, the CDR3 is TGTGCCAGCTCACTCCACAGGGTGTCCACTGAAGCTTTCTTT. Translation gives CASSLHRVSTEAFF.

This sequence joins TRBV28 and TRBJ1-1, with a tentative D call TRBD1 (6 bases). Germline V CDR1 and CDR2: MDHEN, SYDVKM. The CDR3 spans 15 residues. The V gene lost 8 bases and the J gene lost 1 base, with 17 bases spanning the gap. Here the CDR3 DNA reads TGTGCCAGCGGAGATTTCAGGGGTCCGAACACTGAAGCTTTCTTT. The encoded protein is CASGDFRGPNTEAFF.

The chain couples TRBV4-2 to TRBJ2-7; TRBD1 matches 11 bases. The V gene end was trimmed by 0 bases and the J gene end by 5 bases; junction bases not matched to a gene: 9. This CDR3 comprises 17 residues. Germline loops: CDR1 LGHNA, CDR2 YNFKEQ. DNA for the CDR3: TGTGCCAGCAGCCAAGATTCCCCGGGACAGGGGGTCAACGAGCAGTACTTC. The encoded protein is CASSQDSPGQGVNEQYF.

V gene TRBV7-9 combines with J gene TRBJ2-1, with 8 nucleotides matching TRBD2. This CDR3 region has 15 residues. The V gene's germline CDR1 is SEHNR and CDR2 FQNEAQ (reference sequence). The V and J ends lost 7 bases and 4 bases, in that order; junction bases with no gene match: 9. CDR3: CASTNSGAPYNEQFF. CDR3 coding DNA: TGTGCCAGCACCAATAGCGGGGCCCCTTACAATGAGCAGTTCTTC.

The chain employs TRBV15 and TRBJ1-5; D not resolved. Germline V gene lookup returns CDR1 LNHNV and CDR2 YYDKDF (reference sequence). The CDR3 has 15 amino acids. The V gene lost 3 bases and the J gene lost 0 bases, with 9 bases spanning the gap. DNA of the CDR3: TGTGCCACCAGCAGGGGGAGCTATAGCAATCAGCCCCAGCATTTT. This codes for CATSRGSYSNQPQHF.

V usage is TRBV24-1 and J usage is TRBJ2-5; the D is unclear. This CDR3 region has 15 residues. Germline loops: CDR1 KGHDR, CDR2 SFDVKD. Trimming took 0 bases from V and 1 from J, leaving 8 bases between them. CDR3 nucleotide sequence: TGTGCCACCAGTGATTTGAGCTCGGGCCAAGAGACCCAGTACTTC. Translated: CATSDLSSGQETQYF.

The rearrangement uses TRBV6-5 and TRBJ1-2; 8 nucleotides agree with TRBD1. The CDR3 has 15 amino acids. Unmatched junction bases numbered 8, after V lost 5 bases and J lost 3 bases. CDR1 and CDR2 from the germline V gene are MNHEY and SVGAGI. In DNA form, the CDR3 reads TGTGCCAGCAGTCGGCAGGGGGCGGTAGACTATGGCTACACCTTC. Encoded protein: CASSRQGAVDYGYTF.

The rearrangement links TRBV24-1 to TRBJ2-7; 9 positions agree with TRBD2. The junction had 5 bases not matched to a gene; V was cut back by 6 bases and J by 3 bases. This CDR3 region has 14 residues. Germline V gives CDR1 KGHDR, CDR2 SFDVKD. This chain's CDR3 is CATSPAGGIYEQYF. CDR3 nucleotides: TGTGCCACCAGTCCGGCGGGAGGGATCTACGAGCAGTACTTC.

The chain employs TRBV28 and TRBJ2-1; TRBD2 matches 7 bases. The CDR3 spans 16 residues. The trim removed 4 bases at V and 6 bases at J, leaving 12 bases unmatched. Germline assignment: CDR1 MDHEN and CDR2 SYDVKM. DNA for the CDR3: TGTGCCAGCAGTTCCCCCGCTAGCGGATTACGCAATGAGCAGTTCTTC. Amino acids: CASSSPASGLRNEQFF.